The rows below give T cell receptor beta chains drawn from one sample of a study of cytomegalovirus exposure and HLA in healthy donors. Using immunoSEQ multiplex PCR, the repertoire was profiled, and TCRdb retains in-frame clones only, with some absent. The data contain roughly 160,000 clones, approximately 83% of them singletons. The material sequenced was PBMCs. The receptors derive from a man aged 18 to 29 in good health and CMV-seropositive. The CDR3 runs from the conserved cysteine through the conserved F or W. The D gene is left open where the match is weak.

V gene,D gene,J gene,CDR3 protein,CDR3 DNA
TRBV20-1,.,TRBJ1-1,CSAQGVTEAFF,TGCAGCGCCCAAGGGGTAACTGAAGCTTTCTTT
TRBV6-1,.,TRBJ2-7,CASSGGKLGSGEQYF,TGTGCCAGCAGTGGTGGGAAATTGGGGAGTGGTGAGCAGTACTTC
TRBV11-3,TRBD1,TRBJ1-1,CASSTGGTEAFF,TGTGCCAGCAGCACAGGGGGGACTGAAGCTTTCTTT
TRBV5-6,.,TRBJ1-1,CASSLIGREPEAFF,TGTGCCAGCAGCTTGATAGGGAGGGAACCTGAAGCTTTCTTT
TRBV7-9,.,TRBJ2-7,CASSFSSGRAGYEQYF,TGTGCCAGCAGCTTTAGTTCCGGACGAGCGGGCTACGAGCAGTACTTC
TRBV9,.,TRBJ1-5,CASSPGVGNQPQHF,TGTGCCAGCAGCCCCGGTGTGGGCAATCAGCCCCAGCATTTT
TRBV5-6,.,TRBJ1-1,CASSILENTEAFF,TGTGCCAGCAGCATTTTAGAGAACACTGAAGCTTTCTTT
TRBV5-6,TRBD2,TRBJ2-3,CASSLERGRGFTDTQYF,TGTGCCAGCAGCTTGGAGCGGGGAAGAGGCTTCACAGATACGCAGTATTTT
TRBV2,TRBD2,TRBJ2-1,CASSFIAGTTGDEQFF,TGTGCCAGCAGTTTTATAGCGGGCACAACGGGGGATGAGCAGTTCTTC
TRBV18,.,TRBJ2-5,CASSPRTLEGETQYF,TGTGCCAGCTCACCACGGACACTGGAGGGTGAGACCCAGTACTTC
TRBV11-2,TRBD1,TRBJ2-7,CASSSRHRGHYEQYF,TGTGCCAGCAGCTCGCGACACAGGGGGCACTACGAGCAGTACTTC
TRBV5-1,.,TRBJ2-5,CASSLVGGAGETQYF,TGCGCCAGCAGCTTGGTAGGGGGGGCCGGGGAGACCCAGTACTTC
TRBV28,.,TRBJ2-7,CASSLLTGSYEQYF,TGTGCCAGCAGTTTACTTACAGGGAGCTACGAGCAGTACTTC
TRBV27,.,TRBJ1-1,CASSLSQGNTEAFF,TGTGCCAGCAGTTTATCCCAGGGCAACACTGAAGCTTTCTTT
TRBV9,.,TRBJ1-3,CASSGGRSSGNTIYF,TGTGCCAGCAGCGGGGGGCGTAGCTCTGGAAACACCATATATTTT
TRBV5-1,.,TRBJ2-2,CASSLSPTSANTGELFF,TGCGCCAGCAGCTTGTCCCCAACTAGTGCAAACACCGGGGAGCTGTTTTTT